The clone carrying this TCR beta chain has more than one count but fewer than ten. Its target is not known. The sample belongs to a study of beta chain features in type 1 diabetes. Findings and caveats of the study: People with Type 1 diabetes carried modestly yet significantly shorter TCRB CDR3s in all four CD4+ subsets.

V shed 3 bases and J shed 7 bases, with 13 bases lying between them. Per germline, CDR1 LNHDA and CDR2 SQIVND (reference sequence). This CDR3 has 14 residues. Only one heparinised blood draw was taken per donor, and its volume averaged roughly 120 mL. Of the isolated RNA, all was reverse transcribed, and so the sequenced material was expressed TCRB transcripts. Generated by immunoSEQ multiplex PCR, the TCRdb table keeps only in-frame clones and is missing some. This repertoire shows around 180,000 clones, 7.5% to 8.5% found once; its top ten account for around 0.5%. V is TRBV19 and J is TRBJ1-5; D gene unclear. The clonotype comes from a man aged 18 to 35 with type 1 diabetes. Sequencing input: central memory CD4+ T cells from blood. CDR3 region: CASSIQATAQPQHF. In DNA form, the CDR3 reads TGTGCCAGTAGTATCCAGGCCACGGCCCAGCCCCAGCATTTT.